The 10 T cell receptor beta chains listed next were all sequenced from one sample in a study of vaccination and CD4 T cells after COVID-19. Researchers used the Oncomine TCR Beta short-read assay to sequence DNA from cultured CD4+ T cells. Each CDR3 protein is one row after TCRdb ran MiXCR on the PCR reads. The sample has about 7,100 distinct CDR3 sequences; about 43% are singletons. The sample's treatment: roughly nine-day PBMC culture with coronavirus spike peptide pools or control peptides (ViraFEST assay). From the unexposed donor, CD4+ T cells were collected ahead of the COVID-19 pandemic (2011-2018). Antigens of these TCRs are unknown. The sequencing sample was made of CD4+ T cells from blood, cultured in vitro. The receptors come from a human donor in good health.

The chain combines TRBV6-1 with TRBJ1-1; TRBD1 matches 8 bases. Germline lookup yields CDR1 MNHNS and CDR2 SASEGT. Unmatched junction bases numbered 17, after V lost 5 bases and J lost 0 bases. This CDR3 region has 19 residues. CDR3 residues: CASSRPTGDKKGMNTEAFF. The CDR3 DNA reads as TGTGCCAGCAGTAGGCCGACAGGGGATAAGAAGGGGATGAACACTGAAGCTTTCTTT.

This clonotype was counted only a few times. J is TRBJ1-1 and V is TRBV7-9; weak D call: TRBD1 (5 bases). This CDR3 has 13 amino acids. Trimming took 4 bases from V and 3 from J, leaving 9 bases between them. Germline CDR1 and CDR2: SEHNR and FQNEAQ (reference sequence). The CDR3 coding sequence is TGTGCCAGCAGCTATCAGGGAGACACTGAAGCTTTCTTT. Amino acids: CASSYQGDTEAFF.

In DNA, the CDR3 is TGCAGTGCTCCCGGGACAGGGGTTGAGACCCAGTACTTC. Its translation: CSAPGTGVETQYF. V usage is TRBV20-1 and J usage is TRBJ2-5, with TRBD1 matching 10 bases. The CDR3 length is 13 residues. Germline values: CDR1 DFQATT, CDR2 SNEGSKA (reference sequence). With 5 bases clipped from V and 5 bases from J, the junction kept 5 bases outside the gene matches.

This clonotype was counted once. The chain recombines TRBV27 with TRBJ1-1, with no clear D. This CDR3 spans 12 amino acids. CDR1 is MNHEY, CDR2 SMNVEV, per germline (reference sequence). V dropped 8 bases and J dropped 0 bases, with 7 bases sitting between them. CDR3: CASGLMNTEAFF. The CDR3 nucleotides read TGTGCCAGCGGACTGATGAACACTGAAGCTTTCTTT.

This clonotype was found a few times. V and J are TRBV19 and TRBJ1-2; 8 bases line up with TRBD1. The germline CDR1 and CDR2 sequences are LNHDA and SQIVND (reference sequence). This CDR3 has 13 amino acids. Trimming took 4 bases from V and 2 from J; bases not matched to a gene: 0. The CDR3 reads CASSRDRNYGYTF. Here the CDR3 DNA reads TGTGCCAGTAGTAGGGACAGGAACTATGGCTACACCTTC.

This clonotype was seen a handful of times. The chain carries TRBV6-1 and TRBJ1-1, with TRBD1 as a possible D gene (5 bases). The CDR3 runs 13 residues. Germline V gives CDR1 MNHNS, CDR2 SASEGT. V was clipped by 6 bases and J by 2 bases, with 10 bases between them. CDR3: CASRRGTNTEAFF. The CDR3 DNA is TGTGCCAGCAGGAGGGGTACAAACACTGAAGCTTTCTTT.

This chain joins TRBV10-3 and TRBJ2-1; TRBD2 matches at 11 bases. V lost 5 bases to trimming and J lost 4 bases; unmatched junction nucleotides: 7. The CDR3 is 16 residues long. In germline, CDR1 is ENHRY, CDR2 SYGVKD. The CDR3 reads CAISTSSGGIYNEQFF. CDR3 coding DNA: TGTGCCATCAGTACTTCTAGCGGGGGGATATACAATGAGCAGTTCTTC.

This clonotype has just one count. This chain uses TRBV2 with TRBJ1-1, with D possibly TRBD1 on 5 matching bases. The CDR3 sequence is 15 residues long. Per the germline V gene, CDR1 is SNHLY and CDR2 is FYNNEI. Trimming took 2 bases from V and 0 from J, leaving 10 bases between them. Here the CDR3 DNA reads TGTGCCAGCAGTGAACAGGGTTTTATGAACACTGAAGCTTTCTTT. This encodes CASSEQGFMNTEAFF.

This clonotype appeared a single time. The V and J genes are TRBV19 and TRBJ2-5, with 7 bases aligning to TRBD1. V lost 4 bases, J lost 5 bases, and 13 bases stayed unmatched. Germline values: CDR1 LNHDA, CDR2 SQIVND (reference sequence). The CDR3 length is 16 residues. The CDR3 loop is CASSKTATGIGETQYF. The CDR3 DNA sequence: TGTGCCAGTAGTAAGACGGCGACAGGGATCGGGGAGACCCAGTACTTC.

The CDR3 sequence is CASHRVRETQYF. The CDR3 nucleotides read TGTGCCAGCCATCGTGTTAGGGAGACCCAGTACTTC. This chain uses TRBV6-1 with TRBJ2-5, with D hard to call. Germline V gene sequence: CDR1 MNHNS, CDR2 SASEGT. The V end lost 8 bases, the J end lost 5 bases, and 12 bases lay between the germline ends. The CDR3 spans 12 residues.